This TCR beta chain was captured in a study of blood T cell repertoires in COVID-19. Turning to the study itself: Collection of acute and convalescent COVID-19 samples took place in the United States, Italy and Spain.

The CDR3 consists of 19 residues. The J segment lost 2 bases and the V segment lost 9 bases, leaving 21 bases of the junction unmatched. Germline V gene sequence: CDR1 LNHDA, CDR2 SQIVND (reference sequence). Individuals in the exposed group had encountered a COVID-19 case within 2 weeks preceding study entry. Under the authors' procedure: Quantification of nucleated cells was approximated via reference gene primer amplification. Here immunoSEQ multiplex PCR was the method, and the copy in TCRdb shows in-frame clones only, minus some. V, J and clone size were drawn from that table, and D and trimming were deduced from the DNA. The table has roughly 150,000 clones, over 70% seen once.

The sequenced material came from PBMCs or T cells enriched from blood (not recorded which). The rearrangement joins TRBV19 to TRBJ2-2; 7 bases map to TRBD2. This receptor was identified in a man in his 70s who had been exposed to COVID-19. The CDR3: CARWGGGKSGQSNTGELFF. CDR3 in DNA: TGTGCCAGATGGGGGGGAGGTAAAAGCGGCCAGTCCAACACCGGGGAGCTGTTTTTT.